This TCR beta chain appears in the sequencing data of a study of immune cell composition in non-small cell lung cancer. Whole-study findings and limits: Clones >0.5% enriched in tumour were rarer in adenocarcinoma (approximately 33%) than squamous (around 75%). Smoking pack-years did not significantly correlate with tumour TCR-beta clonality. TIL tumour reactivity correlated with maximal tumour-associated clone frequency in adenocarcinoma.

The CDR3 spans 13 residues. Looked up from germline, CDR1 is SEHNR and CDR2 is FQNEAQ (reference sequence). V lost 5 bases and J 5 bases, leaving 10 bases between the germline ends. The normal lung sample lay at least 3 cm, and maximally far, from the tumour. Frozen unsorted single-cell suspensions supplied the genomic DNA. Data came from immunoSEQ multiplex PCR; TCRdb stores just in-frame clones and leaves some out. The data contain several thousand clones, roughly two thirds of them singletons. By share of the sample, this clone is large (0.1 to 1%). Antigen: not known. The clonotype originates from a human donor with non-small cell lung cancer. The V and J genes are TRBV7-9 and TRBJ2-1; no reliable D call. Input material: non-adjacent lung tissue. The CDR3 nucleotides read TGTGCCAGCAGCCTCGGAGCCAACAATGAGCAGTTCTTC. The encoded protein is CASSLGANNEQFF.